One sample yielded the 4 T cell receptor beta chains listed below, sequenced in a study of blood T cell repertoires in COVID-19. The assay was immunoSEQ multiplex PCR, and TCRdb's table has in-frame clones only and misses some. The table has roughly 190,000 clones, 88% seen once. The sample comprised peripheral blood. The receptor set was obtained from a human donor in a cohort sampled during active COVID-19.

The rearrangement uses TRBV6-6 and TRBJ1-2, with unresolved D. This CDR3 has 13 residues. V gave up 5 bases and J gave up 2 bases, with 9 bases separating them. Germline V gives CDR1 MNHNY, CDR2 SVGAGI (reference sequence). The CDR3 nucleotides read TGTGCCAGCAGTAATACGGAGAACTATGGCTACACCTTC. Amino acid sequence: CASSNTENYGYTF.

This chain uses TRBV11-3 with TRBJ2-5; D perhaps matches TRBD2 (6 bases). The CDR3 length is 13 residues. V was cut by 1 base and J by 4 bases, with 7 bases left in between. Germline lookup yields CDR1 SGHNT and CDR2 YENEEA. The DNA for the CDR3 is TGTGCCAGCAGCTTAGGCGGGACAGAGACCCAGTACTTC. This encodes CASSLGGTETQYF.

This rearrangement joins TRBV13 to TRBJ1-2; D gene ambiguous. The V end was cut by 3 bases, the J end by 2 bases, with 10 bases between. From germline, CDR1 is PRHDT and CDR2 FYEKMQ (reference sequence). The CDR3 has 14 residues. CDR3 loop: CASSFKQQNYGYTF. The CDR3 DNA follows: TGTGCCAGCAGCTTCAAGCAACAGAACTATGGCTACACCTTC.

V and J are TRBV7-2 and TRBJ1-3, with D unclear. Trimming removed 3 bases from V and 7 bases from J, with 10 bases in between. Per the germline V gene, CDR1 is SGHTA and CDR2 is FQGNSA. The CDR3 length is 13 residues. CDR3 protein: CASSFPLENTIYF. Written as DNA, the CDR3 is TGTGCCAGCAGCTTCCCCCTTGAGAACACCATATATTTT. Full variable domain (outside the CDR3, taken from reference TRBV7-2 and TRBJ1-3): GAGVSQSPSNKVTEKGKDVELRCDPISGHTALYWYRQSLGQGLEFLIYFQGNSAPDKSGLPSDRFSAERTGGSVSTLTIQRTQQEDSAVYLCASSFPLENTIYFGEGSWLTVV.